This TCR beta chain was recovered during a study of cytomegalovirus exposure and HLA in healthy donors. In the PCR, 60 Vbeta and 13 Jbeta primers were used. Assay: immunoSEQ multiplex PCR; the TCRdb copy retains only in-frame clones and omits some. The table shows roughly 250,000 clones, with about 80% occurring only once. Germline-derived CDR1 and CDR2 are MDHEN and SYDVKM. This CDR3 has 11 amino acids. The V gene lost 3 bases and the J gene lost 9 bases, with 6 bases spanning the gap. Concerning this clone: The antigen is undetermined. This sample also contains other DNA sequences that code for the same CDR3.

Regarding the study as a whole: Analyses of presence/absence relied on an assumption of roughly uniform sequencing depth across donors. The study recorded around 160 TCR beta chains that were cytomegalovirus-associated. Previously analyzed data showed that most TCR beta V segments were productive at a frequency of about 90% or about 30%.

The sample was PBMCs. The clonotype originates from a girl aged 2-9 years in good health and CMV-seronegative. The chain links TRBV28 to TRBJ2-1, with D uncertain. In nucleotides, the CDR3 is TGTGCCAGCAGTTTTTCGGGTGAGCAGTTCTTC. Translation: CASSFSGEQFF.